This section outlines one T cell receptor (beta chain) sequence together with its context. TCRdb's copy holds only in-frame clones and misses some; the assay was immunoSEQ multiplex PCR. The sample includes some 130,000 clones, 80% to 90% seen only once; the top ten take about 1.9%. Germline CDR1 SGHRS, CDR2 YFSETQ. Trimming removed 4 bases from V and 5 bases from J; junction bases left unmatched: 8. This CDR3 is 16 amino acids long. The sample originates from a study of cytotoxic CD8 clonotypes in ibrutinib-treated CLL. V and J are TRBV5-1 and TRBJ2-1, with TRBD2 matching over 11 bases. The sequence was obtained from a human donor with chronic lymphocytic leukemia. Specimen: PBMCs, collected after 24 months of ibrutinib treatment. DNA of the CDR3: TGCGCCAGCAGCCCCAGACTAGCGGGAAGTAACAATGAGCAGTTCTTC. It yields the protein CASSPRLAGSNNEQFF.